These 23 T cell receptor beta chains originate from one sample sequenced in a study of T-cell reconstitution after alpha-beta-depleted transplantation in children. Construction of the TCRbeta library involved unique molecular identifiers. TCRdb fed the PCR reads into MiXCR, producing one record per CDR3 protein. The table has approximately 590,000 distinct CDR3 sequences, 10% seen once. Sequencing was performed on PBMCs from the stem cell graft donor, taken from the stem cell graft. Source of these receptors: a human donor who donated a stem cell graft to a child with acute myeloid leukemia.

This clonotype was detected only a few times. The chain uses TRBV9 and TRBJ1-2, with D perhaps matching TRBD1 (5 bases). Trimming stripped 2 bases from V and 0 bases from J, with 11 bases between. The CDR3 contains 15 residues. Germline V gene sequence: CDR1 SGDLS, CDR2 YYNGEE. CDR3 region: CASSVGTDSNYGYTF. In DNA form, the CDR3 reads TGTGCCAGCAGCGTGGGGACGGACTCTAACTATGGCTACACCTTC.

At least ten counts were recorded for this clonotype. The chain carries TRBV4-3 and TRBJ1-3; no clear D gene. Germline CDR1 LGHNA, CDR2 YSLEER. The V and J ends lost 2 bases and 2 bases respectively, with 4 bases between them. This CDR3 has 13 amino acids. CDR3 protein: CASSQSPGNTIYF. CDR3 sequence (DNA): TGCGCCAGCAGCCAAAGTCCTGGAAACACCATATATTTT.

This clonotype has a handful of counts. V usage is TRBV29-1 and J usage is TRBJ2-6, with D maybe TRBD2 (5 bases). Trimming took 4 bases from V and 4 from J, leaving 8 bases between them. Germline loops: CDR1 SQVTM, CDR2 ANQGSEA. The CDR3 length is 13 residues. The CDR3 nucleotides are TGCAGCGTTGGAGGGCTCGGGGCCAACGTCCTGACTTTC. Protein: CSVGGLGANVLTF.

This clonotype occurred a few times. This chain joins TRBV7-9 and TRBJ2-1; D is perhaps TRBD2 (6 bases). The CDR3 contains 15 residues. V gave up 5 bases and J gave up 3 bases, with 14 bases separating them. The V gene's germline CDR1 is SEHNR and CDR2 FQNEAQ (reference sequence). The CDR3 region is CASSPSGTLYNEQFF. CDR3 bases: TGTGCCAGCAGCCCCTCCGGGACTCTCTACAATGAGCAGTTCTTC.

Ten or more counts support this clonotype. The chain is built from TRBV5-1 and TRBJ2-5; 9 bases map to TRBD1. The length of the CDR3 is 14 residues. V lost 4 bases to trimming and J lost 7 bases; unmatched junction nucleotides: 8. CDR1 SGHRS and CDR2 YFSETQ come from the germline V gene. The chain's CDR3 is CASSPEQGAGTQYF. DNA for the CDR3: TGCGCCAGCAGCCCAGAACAGGGGGCTGGGACCCAGTACTTC.

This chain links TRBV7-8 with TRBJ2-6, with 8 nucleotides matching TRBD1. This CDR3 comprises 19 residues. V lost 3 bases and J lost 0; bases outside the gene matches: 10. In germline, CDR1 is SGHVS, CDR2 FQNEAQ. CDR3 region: CASSFGQGSLSSGANVLTF. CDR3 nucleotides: TGTGCCAGCAGCTTCGGACAGGGAAGTTTAAGCTCTGGGGCCAACGTCCTGACTTTC.

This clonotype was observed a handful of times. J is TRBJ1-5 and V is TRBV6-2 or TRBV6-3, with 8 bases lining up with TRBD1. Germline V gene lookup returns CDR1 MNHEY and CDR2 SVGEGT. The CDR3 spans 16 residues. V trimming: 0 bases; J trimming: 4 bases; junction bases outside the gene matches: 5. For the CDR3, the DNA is TGTGCCAGCAGTTACTCCCGGGGACAGGAGAATCAGCCCCAGCATTTT. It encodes CASSYSRGQENQPQHF.

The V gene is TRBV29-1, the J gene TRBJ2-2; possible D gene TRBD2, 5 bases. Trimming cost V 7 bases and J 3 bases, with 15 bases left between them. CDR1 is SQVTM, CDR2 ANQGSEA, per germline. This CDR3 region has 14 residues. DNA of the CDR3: TGCAGCGCGAGTCCGGGAAGGTACACCGGGGAGCTGTTTTTT. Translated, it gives CSASPGRYTGELFF.

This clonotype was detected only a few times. CDR3 DNA: TGCAGCGTGGACAGGGGGCTATTGGGGACTGAAGCTTTCTTT. Protein: CSVDRGLLGTEAFF. This chain joins TRBV29-1 and TRBJ1-1, with 11 nucleotides matching TRBD1. V lost 6 bases and J lost 5; bases outside the gene matches: 8. The CDR3 has 14 residues. In germline, CDR1 is SQVTM, CDR2 ANQGSEA.

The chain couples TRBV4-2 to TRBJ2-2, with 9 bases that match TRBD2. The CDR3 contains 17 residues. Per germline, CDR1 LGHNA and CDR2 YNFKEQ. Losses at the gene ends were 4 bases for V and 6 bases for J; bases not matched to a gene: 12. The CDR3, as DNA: TGTGCCAGCAGCCGTATTTTGGGACTAGCAGACCCCGGGGAGCTGTTTTTT. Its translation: CASSRILGLADPGELFF.

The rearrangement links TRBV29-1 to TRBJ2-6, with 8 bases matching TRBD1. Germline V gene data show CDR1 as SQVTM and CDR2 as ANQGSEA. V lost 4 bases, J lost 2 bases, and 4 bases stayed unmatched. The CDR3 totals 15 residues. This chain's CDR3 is CSVGAGGAGANVLTF. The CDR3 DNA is TGCAGCGTTGGGGCAGGGGGCGCTGGGGCCAACGTCCTGACTTTC.

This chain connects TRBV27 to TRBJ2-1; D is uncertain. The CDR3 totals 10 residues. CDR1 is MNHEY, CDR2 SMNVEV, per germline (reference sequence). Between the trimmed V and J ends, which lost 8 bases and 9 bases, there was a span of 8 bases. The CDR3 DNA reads TGTGCCAGCGGGGAAATTGAGCAGTTCTTC. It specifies CASGEIEQFF.

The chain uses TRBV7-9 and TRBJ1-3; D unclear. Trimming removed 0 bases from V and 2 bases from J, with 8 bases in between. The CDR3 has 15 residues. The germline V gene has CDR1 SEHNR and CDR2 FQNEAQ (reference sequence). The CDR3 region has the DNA TGTGCCAGCAGCTTAGCCGGTACAGCTGGAAACACCATATATTTT. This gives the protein CASSLAGTAGNTIYF.

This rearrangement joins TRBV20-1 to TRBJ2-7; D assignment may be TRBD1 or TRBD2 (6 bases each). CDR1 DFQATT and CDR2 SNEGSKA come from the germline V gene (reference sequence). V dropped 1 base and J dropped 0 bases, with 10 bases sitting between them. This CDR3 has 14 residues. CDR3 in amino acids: CSARAGASSYEQYF. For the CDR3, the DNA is TGCAGTGCTAGAGCGGGGGCCAGCTCCTACGAGCAGTACTTC.

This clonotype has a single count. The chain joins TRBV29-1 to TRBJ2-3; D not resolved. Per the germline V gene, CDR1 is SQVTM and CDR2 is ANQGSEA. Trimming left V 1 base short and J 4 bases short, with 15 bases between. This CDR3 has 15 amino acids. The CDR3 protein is CSVEVPELGSDTQYF. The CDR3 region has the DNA TGCAGCGTTGAAGTGCCAGAACTCGGCTCAGATACGCAGTATTTT.

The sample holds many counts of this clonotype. The CDR3 region has the DNA TGCAGTGCTAGACCTCTAGCGGCCTACAATGAGCAGTTCTTC. Translating gives CSARPLAAYNEQFF. This chain joins TRBV20-1 and TRBJ2-1, with 7 bases that match TRBD2. The ends lost 2 bases at V and 2 bases at J; junction bases unmatched: 3. The CDR3 runs 14 residues. From germline, CDR1 is DFQATT and CDR2 SNEGSKA (reference sequence).

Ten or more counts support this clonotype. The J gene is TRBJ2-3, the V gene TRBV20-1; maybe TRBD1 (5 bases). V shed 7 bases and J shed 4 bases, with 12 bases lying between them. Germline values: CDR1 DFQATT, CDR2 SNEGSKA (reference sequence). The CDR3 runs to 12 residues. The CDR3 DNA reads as TGCAGTGGGACCTGGGGCGCAGATACGCAGTATTTT. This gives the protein CSGTWGADTQYF.

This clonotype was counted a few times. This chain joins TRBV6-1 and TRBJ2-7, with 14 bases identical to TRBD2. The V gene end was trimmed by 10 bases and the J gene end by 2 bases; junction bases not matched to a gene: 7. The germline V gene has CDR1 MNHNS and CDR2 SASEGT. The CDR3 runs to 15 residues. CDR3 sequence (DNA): TGTGCCACCGGACTAGCGGGAGGCCACGCCTACGAGCAGTACTTC. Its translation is CATGLAGGHAYEQYF.

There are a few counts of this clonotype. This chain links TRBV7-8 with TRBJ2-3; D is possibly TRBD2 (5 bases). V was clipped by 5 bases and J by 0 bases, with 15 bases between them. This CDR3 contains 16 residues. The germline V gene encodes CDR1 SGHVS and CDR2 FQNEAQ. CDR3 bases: TGTGCCAGCAGCCCTACGGACTTCACTAGCACAGATACGCAGTATTTT. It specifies CASSPTDFTSTDTQYF. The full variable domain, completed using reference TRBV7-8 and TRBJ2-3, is GAGVSQSPRYKVAKRGQDVALRCDPISGHVSLFWYQQALGQGPEFLTYFQNEAQLDKSGLPSDRFFAERPEGSVSTLKIQRTQQEDSAVYLCASSPTDFTSTDTQYFGPGTRLTVL.

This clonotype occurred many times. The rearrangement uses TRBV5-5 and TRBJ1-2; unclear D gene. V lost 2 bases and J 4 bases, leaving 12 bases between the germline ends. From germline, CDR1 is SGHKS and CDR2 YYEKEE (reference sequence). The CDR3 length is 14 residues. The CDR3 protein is CASSLIQQSYGYTF. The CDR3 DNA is TGTGCCAGCAGCTTAATACAACAGTCCTATGGCTACACCTTC.

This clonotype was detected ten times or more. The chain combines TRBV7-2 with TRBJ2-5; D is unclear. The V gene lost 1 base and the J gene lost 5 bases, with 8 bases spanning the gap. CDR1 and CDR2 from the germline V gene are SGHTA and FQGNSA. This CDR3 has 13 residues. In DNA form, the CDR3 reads TGTGCCAGCAGCTTAGACAAGACGGAGACCCAGTACTTC. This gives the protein CASSLDKTETQYF. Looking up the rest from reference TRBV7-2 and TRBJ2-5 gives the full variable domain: GAGVSQSPSNKVTEKGKDVELRCDPISGHTALYWYRQSLGQGLEFLIYFQGNSAPDKSGLPSDRFSAERTGGSVSTLTIQRTQQEDSAVYLCASSLDKTETQYFGPGTRLLVL.

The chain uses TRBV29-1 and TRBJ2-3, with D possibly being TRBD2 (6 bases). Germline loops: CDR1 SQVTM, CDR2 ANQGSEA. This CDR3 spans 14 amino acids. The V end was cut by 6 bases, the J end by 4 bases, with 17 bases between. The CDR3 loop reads CSVVGLTGPDTQYF. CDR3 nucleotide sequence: TGCAGCGTAGTGGGACTCACGGGGCCAGATACGCAGTATTTT.

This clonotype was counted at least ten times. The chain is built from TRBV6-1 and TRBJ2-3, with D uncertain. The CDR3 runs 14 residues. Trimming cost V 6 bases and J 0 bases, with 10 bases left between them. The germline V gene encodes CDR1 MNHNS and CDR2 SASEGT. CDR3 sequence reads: CASRLAPSTDTQYF. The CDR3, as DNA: TGTGCCAGCAGATTGGCCCCTAGCACAGATACGCAGTATTTT.